This T cell receptor (beta chain) was obtained from a study of identical twins. Regarding this clonotype: Its antigen is undetermined. A read error may be the cause here, since a much bigger clone is one base away.

Template switching added a universal primer site, and cDNA bore unique molecular identifiers. A single record per CDR3 protein comes from TCRdb applying MiXCR to the 5' RACE reads. This sample has a few hundred thousand distinct CDR3 sequences, with roughly 8.6% found just once. This CDR3 has 12 amino acids. V gave up 6 bases and J gave up 3 bases, with 8 bases separating them. Per the germline V gene, CDR1 is SNHLY and CDR2 is FYNNEI. Whole-study results and caveats: Because invariant MAIT and iNKT cells could be present, zero-insertion analyses could be partly confounded.

This same sample was also taken into another study, of yellow fever vaccine responses in identical twins.

Sequences were obtained from memory (CD45RO+) T cells sorted from blood. The TCR sequence derives from a woman under 30 in good health. This sequence joins TRBV2 and TRBJ2-5; no clear D gene. In DNA form, the CDR3 reads TGTGCCAGCAGCCGAAACAAAGAGACCCAGTACTTC. Translating it yields CASSRNKETQYF.